This T cell receptor (beta chain) was sequenced during a study of CD8 T cells in Susac syndrome. Reverse transcription of about 0.45 to 1 ug RNA was performed with random hexamers. MiXCR, applied by TCRdb to the immunoSEQ multiplex PCR reads, yields one record per CDR3 protein. The sample includes roughly 67,000 distinct CDR3 sequences, about 94% of them seen just once. Findings and limits, study-wide: The authors acknowledged that the study's TCR sequencing and HLA analysis involved relatively few individuals.

This clonotype was seen a single time. Its antigen remains unknown. Germline V gives CDR1 SEHNR, CDR2 FQNEAQ (reference sequence). The CDR3 totals 14 residues. The ends were cut back, 4 bases at V and 1 base at J, with 10 bases in the middle. The multiple sclerosis controls consisted of treatment-naive patients with relapsing-remitting disease, either stable or active. TEMRA cells were FACS-enriched, while CD8+ and CD4+ T cells were negatively isolated. The sequence came from a human donor with multiple sclerosis. The rearrangement links TRBV7-9 to TRBJ1-1; D ambiguous. Sequenced sample: CD8+ T cells from PBMCs. The CDR3 region is CASSSSRENTEAFF. In nucleotides, the CDR3 is TGTGCCAGCAGCTCCTCCCGGGAGAACACTGAAGCTTTCTTT.